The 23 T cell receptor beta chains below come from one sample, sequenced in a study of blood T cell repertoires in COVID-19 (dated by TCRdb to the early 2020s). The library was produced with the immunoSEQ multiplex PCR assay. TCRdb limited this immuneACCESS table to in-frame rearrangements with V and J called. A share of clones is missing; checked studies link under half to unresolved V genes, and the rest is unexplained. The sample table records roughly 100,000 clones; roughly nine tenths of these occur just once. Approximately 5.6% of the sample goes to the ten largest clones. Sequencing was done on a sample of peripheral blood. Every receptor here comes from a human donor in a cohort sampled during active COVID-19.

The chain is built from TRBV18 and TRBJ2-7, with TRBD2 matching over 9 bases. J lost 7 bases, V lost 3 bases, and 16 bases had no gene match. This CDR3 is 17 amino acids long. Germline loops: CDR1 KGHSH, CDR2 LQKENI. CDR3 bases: TGTGCCAGCTCACCCACGACAGGGACTAGCCCAATTCAGGAGCAGTACTTC. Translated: CASSPTTGTSPIQEQYF.

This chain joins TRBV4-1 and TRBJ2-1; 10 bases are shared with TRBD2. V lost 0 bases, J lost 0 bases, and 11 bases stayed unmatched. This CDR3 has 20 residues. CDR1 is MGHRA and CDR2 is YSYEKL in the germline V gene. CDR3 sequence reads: CASSQDLAGARLGSYNEQFF. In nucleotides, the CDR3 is TGCGCCAGCAGCCAAGATCTAGCGGGAGCGCGTTTGGGCTCCTACAATGAGCAGTTCTTC.

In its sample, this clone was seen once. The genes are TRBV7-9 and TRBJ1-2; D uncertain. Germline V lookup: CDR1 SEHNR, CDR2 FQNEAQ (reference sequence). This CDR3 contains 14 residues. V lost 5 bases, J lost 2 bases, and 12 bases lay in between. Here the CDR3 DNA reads TGTGCCAGCAGCAGAGGTCGGCAGAACTATGGCTACACCTTC. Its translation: CASSRGRQNYGYTF.

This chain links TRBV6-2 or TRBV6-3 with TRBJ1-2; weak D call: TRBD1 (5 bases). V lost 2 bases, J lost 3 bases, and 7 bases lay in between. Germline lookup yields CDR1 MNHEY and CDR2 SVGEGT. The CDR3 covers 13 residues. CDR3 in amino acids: CASSYGAYYGYTF. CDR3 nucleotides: TGTGCCAGCAGTTACGGGGCCTACTATGGCTACACCTTC.

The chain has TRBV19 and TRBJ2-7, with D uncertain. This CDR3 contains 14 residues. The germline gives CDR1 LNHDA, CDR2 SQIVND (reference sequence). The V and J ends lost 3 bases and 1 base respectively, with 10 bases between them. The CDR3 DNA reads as TGTGCCAGTAGTATGACCGGAGTTTCCTACGAGCAGTACTTC. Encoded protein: CASSMTGVSYEQYF.

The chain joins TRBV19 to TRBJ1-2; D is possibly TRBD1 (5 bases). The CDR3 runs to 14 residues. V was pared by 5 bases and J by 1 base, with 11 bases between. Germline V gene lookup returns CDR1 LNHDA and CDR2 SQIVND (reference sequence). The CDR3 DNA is TGTGCCAGTAGTCTTCAGGGAGGTAACTATGGCTACACCTTC. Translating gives CASSLQGGNYGYTF. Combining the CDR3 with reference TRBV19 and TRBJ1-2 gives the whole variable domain DGGITQSPKYLFRKEGQNVTLSCEQNLNHDAMYWYRQDPGQGLRLIYYSQIVNDFQKGDIAEGYSVSREKKESFPLTVTSAQKNPTAFYLCASSLQGGNYGYTFGSGTRLTVV.

The DNA of the CDR3 is TGTGCCAGCACCCTCAGGGGGTATCCTAACGAGCAGTACTTC. Its protein is CASTLRGYPNEQYF. This chain links TRBV13 with TRBJ2-7, with 7 bases identical to TRBD1. Germline V gene data show CDR1 as PRHDT and CDR2 as FYEKMQ (reference sequence). CDR3 length: 14 amino acids. V gave up 7 bases and J gave up 5 bases; unmatched junction bases: 11.

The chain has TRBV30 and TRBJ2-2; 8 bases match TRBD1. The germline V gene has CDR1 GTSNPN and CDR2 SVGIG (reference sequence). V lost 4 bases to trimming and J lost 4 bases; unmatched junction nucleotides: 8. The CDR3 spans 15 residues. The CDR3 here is CAWNSRTGLTGELFF. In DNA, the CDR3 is TGTGCCTGGAACTCAAGGACAGGGCTCACCGGGGAGCTGTTTTTT.

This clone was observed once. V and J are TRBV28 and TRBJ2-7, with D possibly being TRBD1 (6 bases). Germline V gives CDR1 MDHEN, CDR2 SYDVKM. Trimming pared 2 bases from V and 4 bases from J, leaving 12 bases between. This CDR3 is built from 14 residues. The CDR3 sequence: CASSLQGPLYEQYF. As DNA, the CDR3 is TGTGCCAGCAGTTTACAGGGGCCCTTATACGAGCAGTACTTC.

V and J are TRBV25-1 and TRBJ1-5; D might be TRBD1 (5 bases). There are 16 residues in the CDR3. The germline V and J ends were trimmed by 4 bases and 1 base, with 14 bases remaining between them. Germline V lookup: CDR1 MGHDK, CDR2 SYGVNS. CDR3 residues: CASSGPGLGSNQPQHF. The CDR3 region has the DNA TGTGCCAGCAGTGGGCCAGGGTTGGGGAGCAATCAGCCCCAGCATTTT.

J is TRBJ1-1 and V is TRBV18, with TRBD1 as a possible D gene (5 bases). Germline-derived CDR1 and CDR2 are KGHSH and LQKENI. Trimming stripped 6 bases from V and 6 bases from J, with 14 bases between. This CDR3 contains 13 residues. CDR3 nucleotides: TGTGCCAGCTCCCCGACAGTAAGGGCTGAAGCTTTCTTT. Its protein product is CASSPTVRAEAFF.

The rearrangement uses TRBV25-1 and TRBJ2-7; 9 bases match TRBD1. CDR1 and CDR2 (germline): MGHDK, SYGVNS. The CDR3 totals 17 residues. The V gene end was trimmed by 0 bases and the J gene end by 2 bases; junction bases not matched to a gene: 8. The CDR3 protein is CASSEYIKGTGTYEQYF. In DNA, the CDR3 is TGTGCCAGCAGTGAATATATTAAAGGGACAGGGACCTACGAGCAGTACTTC.

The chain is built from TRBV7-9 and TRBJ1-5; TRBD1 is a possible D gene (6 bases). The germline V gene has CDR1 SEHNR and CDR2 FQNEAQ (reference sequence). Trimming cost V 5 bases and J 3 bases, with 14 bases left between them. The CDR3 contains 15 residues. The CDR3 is CASSTKGEDNQPQHF. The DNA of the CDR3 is TGTGCCAGCAGCACAAAGGGGGAAGACAATCAGCCCCAGCATTTT.

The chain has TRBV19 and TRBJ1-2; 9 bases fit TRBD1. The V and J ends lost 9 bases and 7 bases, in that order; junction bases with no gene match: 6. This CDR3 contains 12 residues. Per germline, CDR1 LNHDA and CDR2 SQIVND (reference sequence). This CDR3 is CASKQGALGYTF. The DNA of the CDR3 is TGTGCCAGCAAACAGGGGGCGCTTGGCTACACCTTC. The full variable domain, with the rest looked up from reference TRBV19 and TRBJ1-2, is DGGITQSPKYLFRKEGQNVTLSCEQNLNHDAMYWYRQDPGQGLRLIYYSQIVNDFQKGDIAEGYSVSREKKESFPLTVTSAQKNPTAFYLCASKQGALGYTFGSGTRLTVV.

CDR3 in DNA: TGCGCCAGGAACGACAACGCTGAGCAGTTCTTC. As protein: CARNDNAEQFF. The V call is TRBV5-1, the J call TRBJ2-1, with unresolved D. Trimming pared 8 bases from V and 9 bases from J, leaving 12 bases between. Germline V gives CDR1 SGHRS, CDR2 YFSETQ. This CDR3 comprises 11 residues.

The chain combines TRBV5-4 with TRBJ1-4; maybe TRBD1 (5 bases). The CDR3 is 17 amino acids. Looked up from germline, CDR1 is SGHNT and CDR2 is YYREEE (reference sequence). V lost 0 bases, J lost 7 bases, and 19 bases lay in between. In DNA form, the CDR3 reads TGTGCCAGCAGCTTGGCCGGGTACGGAGAAAGGGGTGAAAAACTGTTTTTT. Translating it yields CASSLAGYGERGEKLFF.

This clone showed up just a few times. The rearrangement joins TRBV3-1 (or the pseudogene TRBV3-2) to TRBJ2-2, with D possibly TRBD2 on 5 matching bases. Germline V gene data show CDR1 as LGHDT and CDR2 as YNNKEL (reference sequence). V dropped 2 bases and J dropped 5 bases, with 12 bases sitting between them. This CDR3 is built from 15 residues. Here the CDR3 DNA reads TGTGCCAGCAGCCAACATGCGGGTGGTACCGGGGAGCTGTTTTTT. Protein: CASSQHAGGTGELFF.

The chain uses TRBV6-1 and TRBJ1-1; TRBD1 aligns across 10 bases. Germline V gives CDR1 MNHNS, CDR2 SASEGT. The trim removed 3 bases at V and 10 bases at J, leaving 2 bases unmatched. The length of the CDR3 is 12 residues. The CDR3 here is CASSDRDRGAFF. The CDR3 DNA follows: TGTGCCAGCAGTGACCGGGACAGGGGAGCTTTCTTT.

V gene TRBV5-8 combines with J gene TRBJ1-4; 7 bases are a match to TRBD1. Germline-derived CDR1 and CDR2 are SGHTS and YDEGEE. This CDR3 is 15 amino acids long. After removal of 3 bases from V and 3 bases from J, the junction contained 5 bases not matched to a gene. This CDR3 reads CASSYGTAPNEKLFF. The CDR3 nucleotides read TGTGCCAGCAGCTACGGGACAGCGCCTAATGAAAAACTGTTTTTT.

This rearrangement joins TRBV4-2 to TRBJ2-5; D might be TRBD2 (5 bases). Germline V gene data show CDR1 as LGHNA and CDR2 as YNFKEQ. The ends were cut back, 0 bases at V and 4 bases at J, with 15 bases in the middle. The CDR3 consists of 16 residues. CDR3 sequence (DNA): TGTGCCAGCAGCCAAGATCTAGGGAGAGTACGAGAGACCCAGTACTTC. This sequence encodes CASSQDLGRVRETQYF.

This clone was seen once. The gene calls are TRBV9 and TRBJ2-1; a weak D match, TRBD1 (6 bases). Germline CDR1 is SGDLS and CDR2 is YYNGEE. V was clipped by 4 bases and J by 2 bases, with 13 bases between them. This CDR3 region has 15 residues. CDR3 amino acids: CASSFDGTPYNEQFF. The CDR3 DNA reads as TGTGCCAGCAGCTTTGACGGGACACCCTACAATGAGCAGTTCTTC.

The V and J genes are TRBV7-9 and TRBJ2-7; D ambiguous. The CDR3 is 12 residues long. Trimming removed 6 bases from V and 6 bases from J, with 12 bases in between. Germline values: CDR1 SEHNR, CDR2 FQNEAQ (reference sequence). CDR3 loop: CASSYLLPEQYF. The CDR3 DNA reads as TGTGCCAGCAGTTATCTACTGCCCGAGCAGTACTTC.

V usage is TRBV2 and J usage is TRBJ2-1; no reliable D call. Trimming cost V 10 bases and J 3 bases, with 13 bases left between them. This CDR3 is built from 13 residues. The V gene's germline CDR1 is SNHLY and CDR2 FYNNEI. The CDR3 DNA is TGTGCCATCCCAAAGACTCGCTACAATGAGCAGTTCTTC. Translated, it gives CAIPKTRYNEQFF.